Given below is one T cell receptor (beta chain) in context. This clone's antigen is unknown. Within one base of it there is no much larger clone, and no base qualities were kept. Enrolling through a virtual design, the prospective study's participants ranged in age from roughly 18 to 89 years and lived across more than 20 United States geographic areas. Cohort assignment in the prospective study relied on participant-reported clinical history from a screening survey and a study questionnaire. ImmuneRACE Cohort 3 recovered participants were defined by two consecutive negative NP/OP PCR tests, healthcare professional clearance, or symptom resolution. In the prospective study, mobile phlebotomists collected whole blood, serum and a nasopharyngeal or oropharyngeal swab from each participant. Over a roughly 2-month period, participants in the prospective study had the option of providing additional blood draws and questionnaires. Before DNA extraction, prospective study blood samples were shipped either frozen or at room temperature.

TCRbeta CDR3 regions were amplified from genomic DNA by means of the immunoSEQ Assay, a bias-controlled multiplex PCR. The study's own analysis went as follows. The number of nucleated cells in each sample was estimated by amplification of reference gene primers within the assay. To quantify the absolute abundance of each unique TCRbeta CDR3 rearrangement, sequence reads were collapsed and filtered. For each sample, productive Simpson clonality was calculated by taking the square root of Simpson's diversity index across productive rearrangements. TCRdb carries this immuneACCESS record with in-frame sequences only. Its versions omit some clonotypes, under half of them owing to an unresolved V gene in the studies checked, with the rest unexplained. V and J calls and clone size are those listed in that table; D and trimming were worked out from the DNA. A total of a few hundred thousand clones appear in this sample, less than 90% of them only once. Jointly, the top ten make up about 2.7% of the sample.

The V and J ends are trimmed by 4 bases and 2 bases, leaving 11 bases between them. Reading the germline V gene gives CDR1 SGHRS and CDR2 YFSETQ. Including cysteine and phenylalanine, the CDR3 has 14 amino acids. Here the CDR3 DNA is all that survives: 42 bases in frame from base 1. These data are taken from a study of blood T cell repertoires in COVID-19 (dated by TCRdb to the early 2020s). Concerning the study at large: Samples covering the acute and convalescent phases of COVID-19 were provided by collaborators in the United States, Italy and Spain. Nearly every sample came with metadata listing a de-identified subject ID, COVID-19 status, age in years and sex. HLA class I and class II types, where available, came from metadata supplied by the sample provider rather than from assay-based typing. Deeply sampled blood TCRbeta repertoires from subjects exposed to, actively infected with, or recovered from COVID-19 were included in the dataset. Samples were obtained from the ongoing ImmuneRACE study (first 160 participants) and from 1,254 subjects provided by 6 global collaborators. The material from the prospective study consisted of cDNA or gDNA derived from T cells, B-cell-depleted T cells, or PBMCs. The repertoires were made available in a free public database intended to serve as a resource for research on the immune response to SARS-CoV-2. Broad study findings and their caveats: How much clinical and demographic metadata was included differed by source and by participant, and the metadata was provided uncurated.

The chain links TRBV5-1 with TRBJ2-3, with the D gene call left open. The sequenced sample was PBMCs or T cells enriched from blood (not recorded which). This clonotype was obtained from a woman aged 25 to 39 who had recovered from COVID-19. The CDR3 amino acid sequence is: CASSPQVVTDTQYF. The DNA sequence is given as TGCGCCAGCAGCCCCCAGGTGGTCACAGATACGCAGTATTTT.